This passage covers 19 T cell receptor beta chains from one sample sequenced in a study of T cells in Graves' hyperthyroidism and ophthalmopathy. TCR beta CDR3 regions were amplified from RNA. The TCR CDR3 first-round RT-PCR relied on the HTBI primer set. Each CDR3 protein is one row after TCRdb ran MiXCR on the multiplex PCR reads. The profile shows 450,000 to 550,000 distinct CDR3 sequences, around 24% of them singletons. The sequencing input was blood. The receptor source for this set is a woman younger than 45 with Graves' ophthalmopathy.

There are many counts of this clonotype. The chain joins TRBV19 to TRBJ2-6; either TRBD1 or TRBD2 may fit D (5 bases each). V lost 5 bases to trimming and J lost 4 bases, with 18 bases between them. Germline V lookup: CDR1 LNHDA, CDR2 SQIVND (reference sequence). The CDR3 extends over 17 amino acids. In DNA, the CDR3 is TGTGCCAGTAGTGAACCGGGACGGTCGCGAGGGGCCAACGTCCTGACTTTC. Translating it yields CASSEPGRSRGANVLTF.

V usage is TRBV12-5 and J usage is TRBJ1-1; possible D gene TRBD1, 6 bases. The CDR3 is made up of 11 amino acids. Per the germline V gene, CDR1 is LGHNT and CDR2 is FRNRAP. The V end lost 6 bases, the J end lost 11 bases, and 13 bases lay between the germline ends. CDR3 in amino acids: CASGINRDAFF. DNA of the CDR3: TGTGCTAGTGGCATAAACAGGGATGCTTTCTTT.

CDR3: CASSYSPGHSYGYTF. The CDR3 DNA is TGTGCCAGCAGTTATAGTCCGGGACATAGCTATGGCTACACCTTC. The chain links TRBV12-3 or TRBV12-4 to TRBJ1-2; tentative D call: TRBD1 (6 bases). CDR3 length equals 15 residues. V lost 4 bases to trimming and J lost 4 bases, with 16 bases between them.

This clonotype was picked up a small number of times. The chain uses TRBV5-6 and TRBJ1-2; D remains unclear. The CDR3 has 16 amino acids. The V gene's germline CDR1 is SGHDT and CDR2 YYEEEE. V lost 5 bases and J lost 0, with 17 bases in between. CDR3 bases: TGTGCCAGCAGTTTTTGGGCCCAACGCTCTAACTATGGCTACACCTTC. This codes for CASSFWAQRSNYGYTF.

Comments on this clonotype: The conserved closing phenylalanine or tryptophan is absent in this CDR3, likely reflecting a read error. The chain joins TRBV12-3 or TRBV12-4 to TRBJ2-7; the D gene is possibly TRBD2 (6 bases). Trimming removed 3 bases from V and 1 base from J, with 22 bases in between. The CDR3 spans 18 residues. The CDR3 DNA reads as TGTGCCAGCAGTTTCTCTTGGCTTGGCGGGAACAGGTCCTACGAGCAGTACGAC. It specifies CASSFSWLGGNRSYEQYD.

This clonotype was detected many times. The chain employs TRBV9 and TRBJ1-2; possible D gene TRBD1, 5 bases. CDR3 length: 16 residues. Germline CDR1 is SGDLS and CDR2 is YYNGEE. V was cut by 2 bases and J by 4 bases, with 18 bases left in between. The CDR3 coding sequence is TGTGCCAGCAGCGTCCTCCCGGGGCCATCTGGCTATGGCTACACCTTC. The encoded protein is CASSVLPGPSGYGYTF.

V gene TRBV13 combines with J gene TRBJ1-2; maybe TRBD1 (6 bases). Germline V CDR1 and CDR2: PRHDT, FYEKMQ (reference sequence). Trimming removed 5 bases from V and 5 bases from J, with 18 bases in between. The CDR3 sequence is 15 residues long. The CDR3: CASSPEDRLGYGYTF. The CDR3 DNA follows: TGTGCCAGCAGCCCAGAAGACAGGCTGGGGTATGGCTACACCTTC.

The rearrangement joins TRBV10-1 to TRBJ1-1; D may be TRBD1 (6 bases). The CDR3 loop spans 15 amino acids. CDR1 is WNHNN, CDR2 SYGVQD, per germline (reference sequence). The V end was cut by 0 bases, the J end by 5 bases, with 13 bases between. DNA of the CDR3: TGCGCCAGCAGTGAGTCTACAGGGTCTAATACTGAAGCTTTCTTT. Translating it yields CASSESTGSNTEAFF.

This chain uses TRBV6-1 with TRBJ1-6; TRBD1 aligns across 8 bases. Germline CDR1 and CDR2: MNHNS and SASEGT. V lost 6 bases to trimming and J lost 10 bases; unmatched junction nucleotides: 8. The CDR3 loop spans 14 amino acids. CDR3 nucleotides: TGTGCCAGCAGAGGGGACAGGCCTTCGTCACCCCTCCACTTT. Its translation is CASRGDRPSSPLHF.

Note on this clonotype: The CDR3 ends on some other residue instead of the conserved phenylalanine or tryptophan, so this is likely a read error. This chain links TRBV12-3 or TRBV12-4 with TRBJ2-2; a possible D gene is TRBD2 (5 bases). The CDR3 consists of 13 residues. The V end lost 8 bases, the J end lost 6 bases, and 13 bases lay between the germline ends. The CDR3 reads CASGLGLPGELFV. CDR3 DNA sequence: TGTGCCAGCGGACTGGGGTTACCCGGGGAGCTGTTTGTT.

This clonotype has at least ten counts. CDR3 bases: TGTGCCAGTGCAGAAAACTATGGCTACACCTTC. Translation: CASAENYGYTF. The chain employs TRBV19 and TRBJ1-2; D unclear. Per germline, CDR1 LNHDA and CDR2 SQIVND (reference sequence). Trimming took 8 bases from V and 2 from J, leaving 6 bases between them. The CDR3 has 11 residues.

V is TRBV2 and J is TRBJ2-5, with 8 bases lining up with TRBD2. Germline CDR1 SNHLY, CDR2 FYNNEI. The trim removed 5 bases at V and 12 bases at J, leaving 11 bases unmatched. The CDR3 has 13 amino acids. DNA for the CDR3: TGTGCCAGCAGTTCCTCCGGACTAGCAATCGAGTACTTC. This sequence encodes CASSSSGLAIEYF.

This clonotype was seen at least ten times. The V gene is TRBV6-5, the J gene TRBJ1-2, with 7 positions matching TRBD1. The CDR3 contains 13 residues. Trimming removed 7 bases from V and 4 bases from J; junction bases left unmatched: 6. Looked up from germline, CDR1 is MNHEY and CDR2 is SVGAGI. The CDR3 region has the DNA TGTGCCAGCACCCCGGGGACAGCCTATGGCTACACCTTC. Amino acids: CASTPGTAYGYTF.

The gene calls are TRBV28 and TRBJ2-7; 7 bases match TRBD1. The germline gives CDR1 MDHEN, CDR2 SYDVKM. Germline trimming cut 3 bases from V and 4 bases from J; bases unmatched to any gene: 12. CDR3 length: 16 amino acids. CDR3 nucleotide sequence: TGTGCCAGCAGTTTGGGGTTCGGGCAGGGGGTGTACGAGCAGTACTTC. Protein product: CASSLGFGQGVYEQYF.

This clonotype has more than one count but fewer than ten. The chain uses TRBV14 and TRBJ2-5; D perhaps matches TRBD2 (6 bases). This CDR3 is 16 amino acids long. CDR1 is SGHDN, CDR2 FVKESK, per germline. V was clipped by 1 base and J by 2 bases, with 14 bases between them. As DNA, the CDR3 is TGTGCCAGCAGCCAAGGACTGCTAGCGACTCAAGAGACCCAGTACTTC. Its translation is CASSQGLLATQETQYF.

This chain links TRBV30 with TRBJ2-7; 8 bases are shared with TRBD2. Germline V gene sequence: CDR1 GTSNPN, CDR2 SVGIG (reference sequence). The length of the CDR3 is 14 residues. The V segment lost 1 base and the J segment 4 bases; nucleotides outside the gene matches: 6. CDR3 in amino acids: CAWSDETSVYEQYF. CDR3 nucleotide sequence: TGTGCCTGGAGTGACGAGACTAGCGTATACGAGCAGTACTTC.

This clonotype has at least ten counts. V and J are TRBV2 and TRBJ1-2; 7 nucleotides match TRBD1. The trim removed 7 bases at V and 2 bases at J, leaving 10 bases unmatched. From germline, CDR1 is SNHLY and CDR2 FYNNEI. This CDR3 has 15 amino acids. The CDR3 protein is CASKTTGTENYGYTF. CDR3 coding DNA: TGTGCCAGCAAGACCACCGGGACAGAGAACTATGGCTACACCTTC.

This clonotype came up many times. The chain is built from TRBV20-1 and TRBJ1-1, with a tentative D call TRBD1 (6 bases). In germline, CDR1 is DFQATT, CDR2 SNEGSKA (reference sequence). This CDR3 has 15 amino acids. The ends were cut back, 3 bases at V and 4 bases at J, with 18 bases in the middle. CDR3 DNA: TGCAGTGCTAGGTGGCAGGGAGGAGGGGGCACTGAAGCTTTCTTT. Its translation: CSARWQGGGGTEAFF.

V and J are TRBV6-1 and TRBJ2-1; weak D call: TRBD2 (6 bases). Germline V gives CDR1 MNHNS, CDR2 SASEGT. V was trimmed by 4 bases and J by 6 bases, leaving 13 bases between them. This CDR3 has 14 residues. This CDR3 reads CASSVVGGINEQFF. DNA for the CDR3: TGTGCCAGCAGTGTCGTGGGGGGTATCAATGAGCAGTTCTTC.